This is a list of T cell receptor beta chains from one sample in a study of PD-1 blockade in classical Hodgkin lymphoma. The repertoire was sequenced with immunoSEQ multiplex PCR; TCRdb's copy has only in-frame clones and lacks some. The sample consists of about 110,000 clones, about 89% of them appearing once. Specimen: peripheral blood mononuclear cells (PBMCs), collected before the second cycle of nivolumab. These receptor sequences come from a human donor with classical Hodgkin lymphoma. Each CDR3 is given with its conserved first and last residue. Fields, in order: V gene, J gene, D gene, CDR3 length, clone size, CDR3 protein, CDR3 DNA. D genes are given only for firm matches. Some rows have no size entry. The others give once, few or many, or a class for an expanded clone.

>TRBV9|TRBJ1-6|NA|14|once
CASAGSSYNSPLHF
TGTGCCAGCGCGGGGAGCTCCTATAATTCACCCCTCCACTTT
>TRBV6-5|TRBJ1-2|NA|14|NA
CASSLIYGGDGYTF
TGTGCCAGCAGTCTAATTTACGGGGGAGATGGCTACACCTTC
>TRBV28|TRBJ2-6|NA|13|NA
CASSLFGANVLTF
TGTGCCAGCAGTTTATTTGGGGCCAACGTCCTGACTTTC
>TRBV25-1|TRBJ2-1|NA|15|NA
CASSGGREPGNEQFF
TGTGCCAGCAGTGGGGGGCGGGAGCCAGGGAATGAGCAGTTCTTC
>TRBV7-9|TRBJ2-5|NA|13|NA
CASSLAGGETQYF
TGTGCCAGCAGCTTAGCAGGTGGGGAGACCCAGTACTTC
>TRBV6-6|TRBJ2-7|TRBD2|16|NA
CASSYWPGLAAYEQYF
TGTGCCAGCAGTTACTGGCCGGGACTAGCGGCTTACGAGCAGTACTTC
>TRBV19|TRBJ2-3|NA|13|NA
CASSIMETDTQYF
TGTGCCAGTAGTATAATGGAGACAGATACGCAGTATTTT
>TRBV6-1|TRBJ2-5|NA|15|NA
CASRLLIGSQETQYF
TGTGCCAGCAGACTACTCATCGGGAGCCAAGAGACCCAGTACTTC
>TRBV19|TRBJ2-5|NA|15|NA
CASSTSRLSQETQYF
TGTGCCAGTAGTACCTCCCGTTTAAGCCAAGAGACCCAGTACTTC
>TRBV2|TRBJ1-1|TRBD1|14|NA
CASSMGQRNTEAFF
TGTGCCAGCAGTATGGGACAGAGGAACACTGAAGCTTTCTTT
>TRBV6-4|TRBJ1-1|TRBD1|14|NA
CASSLDRLNTEAFF
TGTGCCAGCAGCTTGGACAGGCTGAACACTGAAGCTTTCTTT
>TRBV29-1|TRBJ1-2|TRBD1|14|NA
CSVEGTGGFFGYTF
TGCAGCGTTGAGGGGACAGGGGGGTTTTTTGGCTACACCTTC
>TRBV2|TRBJ2-1|NA|14|once
CASRANGAYNEQFF
TGTGCCAGCAGAGCGAACGGGGCCTACAATGAGCAGTTCTTC
>TRBV6-5|TRBJ1-1|TRBD1|14|NA
CASSYGQGNTEAFF
TGTGCCAGCAGTTACGGACAGGGTAACACTGAAGCTTTCTTT
>TRBV5-1|TRBJ2-1|TRBD1|15|NA
CASSPLQGAANEQFF
TGCGCCAGCAGCCCACTACAGGGGGCCGCCAATGAGCAGTTCTTC
>TRBV2|TRBJ2-1|NA|14|NA
CASSPEGSYNEQFF
TGTGCCAGCAGCCCGGAGGGCTCCTACAATGAGCAGTTCTTC
>TRBV30|TRBJ1-2|NA|13|NA
CAWSVPLVRGYTF
TGTGCCTGGAGTGTACCCCTCGTAAGGGGCTACACCTTC
>TRBV19|TRBJ2-1|TRBD2|19|NA
CASSTPEPIIGGGKDEQFF
TGTGCCAGTAGTACCCCAGAACCTATAATAGGCGGGGGTAAGGATGAGCAGTTCTTC
>TRBV28|TRBJ1-5|NA|15|once
CASSLFPRSNQPQHF
TGTGCCAGCAGTTTATTCCCCAGAAGCAATCAGCCCCAGCATTTT
>TRBV18|TRBJ2-7|TRBD1|15|NA
CASSRELGQAYEQYF
TGTGCCAGCTCAAGGGAGCTGGGACAGGCCTACGAGCAGTACTTC
>TRBV7-2|TRBJ2-7|NA|15|NA
CASSLSGLSSYEQYF
TGTGCCAGCAGCTTATCAGGGCTAAGCTCCTACGAGCAGTACTTC
>TRBV28|TRBJ1-2|NA|15|NA
CASSLTQVGDYGYTF
TGTGCCAGCAGTTTAACCCAGGTGGGGGACTATGGCTACACCTTC